This T cell receptor (beta chain) was identified in a study of T cell responses to AZD1222 COVID-19 vaccine. General study points: Most donors were white British and more were female, and clonal diversity was possibly underestimated. Only a handful of AZD1222 recipients tested seropositive at baseline. Receipt of two AZD1222 doses was followed by a rise in Spike-specific TCR breadth and depth. At 160-218 and 743-854, vaccine-associated CD4 TCRs were dominant, and they spanned spike.

Assay used: immunoSEQ multiplex PCR; TCRdb lists only in-frame clones, some missing. The table lists about 66,000 clones, 79% of them singletons, with approximately 20% in the top ten. This clone has just one count. Its antigen is as yet unknown. The junction shows a germline mismatch at one end, possibly a read error. This CDR3 has 16 residues. Per the germline V gene, CDR1 is KGHSH and CDR2 is LQKENI. The J gene is TRBJ1-3, the V gene TRBV18; TRBD1 matches at 10 bases. This clonotype was sampled from an adult in good health. The sequencing here drew on peripheral blood, taken on day 0 of MenACWY control vaccination. CDR3 DNA: TGCAAACCTGGTAACGGGGACAGGGGAAGGGAAAACACCATATATTTT. Translated: CKPGNGDRGRENTIYF. The variable domain in full, with the rest retrieved from reference TRBV18 and TRBJ1-3, is NAGVMQNPRHLVRRRGQEARLRCSPMKGHSHVYWYRQLPEEGLKFMVYLQKENIIDESGMPKERFSAEFPKEGPSILRIQQVVRGDSAAYFCKPGNGDRGRENTIYFGEGSWLTVV.